These 22 T cell receptor beta chains were sequenced from one sample in a study of early T cells in non-severe SARS-CoV-2 infection. TCRdb independently ran MiXCR on the 5' RACE reads; one entry per CDR3 protein. The sample lists around 30,000 distinct CDR3 sequences, roughly 6% occurring once. Material: whole blood. The receptors originated from an adult who was a healthcare worker with PCR-confirmed SARS-CoV-2 infection or an uninfected control (not recorded which).

This clonotype was recorded a few times. The V gene is TRBV20-1, the J gene TRBJ1-2; the D is unclear. The length of the CDR3 is 15 residues. With 0 bases removed from V and 2 bases from J, the gap between germline ends came to 13 bases. Germline assignment: CDR1 DFQATT and CDR2 SNEGSKA (reference sequence). CDR3: CSARDLRAWNYGYTF. The CDR3 DNA reads TGCAGTGCTAGAGATCTGAGGGCTTGGAACTATGGCTACACCTTC.

The V and J genes are TRBV30 and TRBJ2-6; D unresolved. The CDR3 spans 15 residues. Per the germline V gene, CDR1 is GTSNPN and CDR2 is SVGIG (reference sequence). V was shortened by 1 base and J by 0 bases, with 7 bases between the two germline ends. In DNA form, the CDR3 reads TGTGCCTGGAGTGGGGGAATCTCTGGGGCCAACGTCCTGACTTTC. Protein sequence: CAWSGGISGANVLTF.

V and J are TRBV4-3 and TRBJ2-5, with 10 bases lining up with TRBD2. Germline V lookup: CDR1 LGHNA, CDR2 YSLEER. The CDR3 is 18 amino acids. V gave up 0 bases and J gave up 1 base; unmatched junction bases: 8. The CDR3 DNA is TGCGCCAGCAGCCAAGATTATGGGCTAGCGGGGGCCCAAGAGACCCAGTACTTC. Translating it yields CASSQDYGLAGAQETQYF.

The sample holds many counts of this clonotype. The chain carries TRBV12-3 or TRBV12-4 and TRBJ2-7; D is possibly TRBD1 (6 bases). CDR3 length equals 13 residues. Deletions cut 7 bases from V and 3 bases from J, with 13 bases between. The CDR3 nucleotides read TGTGCCAGCACATCCCCAGGGGACTACGAGCAGTACTTC. It encodes CASTSPGDYEQYF.

The chain is built from TRBV4-2 and TRBJ2-3; D may be TRBD1 or TRBD2 (5 bases each). The CDR3 contains 14 residues. The V gene's germline CDR1 is LGHNA and CDR2 YNFKEQ. The CDR3 bases are TGTGCAAGCCAGGGCGGGTCTGAAACAGATACGCAGTATTTT. Translating gives CASQGGSETDTQYF.

In this sample, this clonotype turned up many times. The chain links TRBV18 to TRBJ2-1; 7 nucleotides align to TRBD2. This CDR3 is built from 16 residues. The V segment lost 0 bases and the J segment 5 bases; nucleotides outside the gene matches: 7. The germline V gene has CDR1 KGHSH and CDR2 LQKENI. This CDR3 is CASSPPGGRRNNEQFF. The CDR3 region has the DNA TGTGCCAGCTCACCACCGGGGGGGAGGAGAAACAATGAGCAGTTCTTC.

This clonotype was seen a few times. The chain is built from TRBV3-1 and TRBJ2-1; 7 bases align to TRBD1. CDR3 length equals 14 residues. Losses at the gene ends were 6 bases for V and 3 bases for J; bases not matched to a gene: 5. Germline-derived CDR1 and CDR2 are LGHDT and YNNKEL (reference sequence). The CDR3 loop reads CASSPGTDYNEQFF. As DNA, the CDR3 is TGTGCCAGCAGTCCCGGGACAGACTACAATGAGCAGTTCTTC.

This clonotype appeared many times. J is TRBJ1-3 and V is TRBV29-1; the D is unclear. This CDR3 has 12 residues. Per the germline V gene, CDR1 is SQVTM and CDR2 is ANQGSEA. The V end lost 4 bases, the J end lost 1 base, and 5 bases lay between the germline ends. The CDR3 here is CSVVRSGNTIYF. The DNA of the CDR3 is TGCAGCGTTGTGAGGTCTGGAAACACCATATATTTT.

This clonotype has ten or more counts. The V gene is TRBV9, the J gene TRBJ1-1; D is possibly TRBD1 (5 bases). V lost 0 bases, J lost 3 bases, and 12 bases lay in between. This CDR3 contains 15 residues. CDR1 SGDLS and CDR2 YYNGEE come from the germline V gene. The CDR3 here is CASSVGGAKDTEAFF. CDR3 bases: TGTGCCAGCAGCGTAGGAGGGGCAAAGGACACTGAAGCTTTCTTT.

This clonotype occurred many times. V gene TRBV6-2 or TRBV6-3 combines with J gene TRBJ2-7; D possibly uses TRBD1 or TRBD2 (5 bases each). The CDR3 spans 14 residues. Germline CDR1 reads MNHEY; CDR2 reads SVGEGT. Trimming stripped 2 bases from V and 2 bases from J, with 10 bases between. The CDR3 region has the DNA TGTGCCAGCAGTTACCGGGACGTAGCCTACGAGCAGTACTTC. Protein sequence: CASSYRDVAYEQYF.

Many counts were recorded for this clonotype. The chain employs TRBV29-1 and TRBJ1-4; weak D call: TRBD1 (5 bases). Germline CDR1 and CDR2: SQVTM and ANQGSEA. The CDR3 is 12 amino acids. Trimming pared 4 bases from V and 8 bases from J, leaving 11 bases between. The DNA for the CDR3 is TGCAGCGTTGCCCAGGGAGGGGAAAAACTGTTTTTT. This codes for CSVAQGGEKLFF.

Many counts were recorded for this clonotype. The chain couples TRBV7-9 to TRBJ2-7; D might be TRBD2 (5 bases). Germline CDR1 is SEHNR and CDR2 is FQNEAQ (reference sequence). The CDR3 is made up of 13 amino acids. Trimming removed 0 bases from V and 5 bases from J, with 8 bases in between. In DNA, the CDR3 is TGTGCCAGCAGCTTAGCGCACGGGGACGAGCAGTACTTC. Its translation is CASSLAHGDEQYF.

A few counts support this clonotype. The J gene is TRBJ1-6, the V gene TRBV11-2; possibly TRBD1 for D (5 bases). From germline, CDR1 is SGHAT and CDR2 FQNNGV. The CDR3 consists of 15 residues. V dropped 3 bases and J dropped 9 bases, with 15 bases sitting between them. CDR3 sequence: CASSFQSRVGSPLHF. The CDR3 DNA follows: TGTGCCAGCAGCTTCCAGTCCAGGGTTGGTTCACCCCTCCACTTT.

The chain couples TRBV19 to TRBJ2-2, with D hard to call. Germline lookup yields CDR1 LNHDA and CDR2 SQIVND (reference sequence). V was clipped by 0 bases and J by 5 bases, with 7 bases between them. This CDR3 has 14 residues. CDR3 in amino acids: CASSIDPGTGELFF. The CDR3 nucleotides read TGTGCCAGTAGTATAGATCCAGGAACCGGGGAGCTGTTTTTT.

The table lists this clonotype with a few counts. The rearrangement uses TRBV7-2 and TRBJ2-1; 12 bases match TRBD2. CDR3 size: 18 residues. J lost 2 bases, V lost 0 bases, and 5 bases had no gene match. Germline V gives CDR1 SGHTA, CDR2 FQGNSA. CDR3 in amino acids: CASSLAHRLAGAYNEQFF. The CDR3 bases are TGTGCCAGCAGCTTAGCCCATCGACTAGCGGGGGCCTACAATGAGCAGTTCTTC.

This clonotype was observed at least ten times. This chain links TRBV9 with TRBJ2-3, with 7 bases identical to TRBD2. The germline CDR1 and CDR2 sequences are SGDLS and YYNGEE. The ends lost 0 bases at V and 1 base at J; junction bases unmatched: 2. The CDR3 runs 15 residues. The CDR3 is CASSVEGRGTDTQYF. CDR3 nucleotide sequence: TGTGCCAGCAGCGTAGAGGGGAGGGGCACAGATACGCAGTATTTT. The whole variable domain, remainder taken from reference TRBV9 and TRBJ2-3, is DSGVTQTPKHLITATGQRVTLRCSPRSGDLSVYWYQQSLDQGLQFLIQYYNGEERAKGNILERFSAQQFPDLHSELNLSSLELGDSALYFCASSVEGRGTDTQYFGPGTRLTVL.

This clonotype was picked up a small number of times. The V call is TRBV20-1, the J call TRBJ2-5; TRBD2 might be the D (5 bases). The V end was cut by 0 bases, the J end by 0 bases, with 11 bases between. Germline V CDR1 and CDR2: DFQATT, SNEGSKA (reference sequence). This CDR3 region has 15 residues. The CDR3 sequence is CSARDEREYQETQYF. CDR3 nucleotides: TGCAGTGCTAGAGATGAAAGGGAGTACCAAGAGACCCAGTACTTC.

This clonotype was found many times. This chain joins TRBV7-3 and TRBJ2-6; D unclear. The germline V gene encodes CDR1 SGHTA and CDR2 FQGTGA. CDR3 length equals 15 residues. The ends were cut back, 1 base at V and 4 bases at J, with 8 bases in the middle. CDR3 DNA: TGTGCCAGCAGCTTAATGGCGGCGGGGGCCAACGTCCTGACTTTC. Protein product: CASSLMAAGANVLTF.

This clonotype came up many times. CDR3 protein: CASSGVPGTEAFF. CDR3 sequence (DNA): TGTGCCAGCAGTGGAGTTCCGGGGACTGAAGCTTTCTTT. The chain joins TRBV2 to TRBJ1-1; the D is unclear. The CDR3 is 13 residues long. The germline CDR1 and CDR2 sequences are SNHLY and FYNNEI. V lost 4 bases and J 5 bases, leaving 11 bases between the germline ends.

This clonotype showed up just a few times. The genes are TRBV15 and TRBJ1-5, with 7 bases aligning to TRBD1. This CDR3 is built from 16 residues. The junction had 7 bases not matched to a gene; V was cut back by 2 bases and J by 3 bases. CDR1 LNHNV and CDR2 YYDKDF come from the germline V gene (reference sequence). This CDR3 is CATSRIGQAPNQPQHF. CDR3 coding DNA: TGTGCCACCAGCAGAATTGGACAGGCTCCCAATCAGCCCCAGCATTTT. The full variable domain, with the rest looked up from reference TRBV15 and TRBJ1-5, is DAMVIQNPRYQVTQFGKPVTLSCSQTLNHNVMYWYQQKSSQAPKLLFHYYDKDFNNEADTPDNFQSRRPNTSFCFLDIRSPGLGDTAMYLCATSRIGQAPNQPQHFGDGTRLSIL.

Ten or more counts support this clonotype. V is TRBV6-2 or TRBV6-3 and J is TRBJ1-1; D is ambiguous. Germline CDR1 and CDR2: MNHEY and SVGEGT. The CDR3 runs 13 residues. Trimming pared 7 bases from V and 5 bases from J, leaving 14 bases between. CDR3 loop: CASTPWKETEAFF. CDR3 nucleotide sequence: TGTGCCAGCACCCCTTGGAAGGAAACTGAAGCTTTCTTT.

The table lists this clonotype with a few counts. The rearrangement uses TRBV15 and TRBJ2-4; D is unresolved. The CDR3 totals 15 residues. Germline CDR1 reads LNHNV; CDR2 reads YYDKDF (reference sequence). Trimming left V 1 base short and J 0 bases short, with 7 bases between. In nucleotides, the CDR3 is TGTGCCACCAGCAGAGTGGACCTAGCCAAAAACATTCAGTACTTC. Encoded protein: CATSRVDLAKNIQYF.